One and the same sample provided the 22 T cell receptor beta chains below, sequenced in a study of blood T cell repertoires in COVID-19. Repertoires were generated with immunoSEQ multiplex PCR, while TCRdb's copy carries only in-frame clones and drops some. The sample lists a few hundred thousand clones, roughly 88% occurring once. The sequencing sample was made of PBMCs or T cells enriched from blood (not recorded which). The receptor set was obtained from a woman in her forties who had recovered from COVID-19.

This chain uses TRBV7-9 with TRBJ1-4; D perhaps matches TRBD1 (6 bases). V lost 4 bases to trimming and J lost 8 bases, with 14 bases between them. The CDR3 is 14 residues long. The germline gives CDR1 SEHNR, CDR2 FQNEAQ (reference sequence). The chain's CDR3 is CASSSVDRSEKLFF. The CDR3 DNA reads TGTGCCAGCAGCTCCGTAGACAGGTCGGAAAAACTGTTTTTT.

The genes are TRBV5-4 and TRBJ2-7; 9 bases are a match to TRBD2. V was pared by 3 bases and J by 6 bases, with 4 bases of the junction left unmatched. Germline V gives CDR1 SGHNT, CDR2 YYREEE (reference sequence). The CDR3 totals 13 residues. The CDR3 DNA is TGTGCCAGCAGCTGGGGGACTAGCCGCGAGCAGTACTTC. Protein product: CASSWGTSREQYF.

This chain connects TRBV11-2 to TRBJ1-4; TRBD1 agrees at 7 bases. V lost 4 bases, J lost 7 bases, and 9 bases stayed unmatched. The germline gives CDR1 SGHAT, CDR2 FQNNGV. This CDR3 is built from 15 residues. This chain's CDR3 is CASSYRDRPIEKLFF. CDR3 DNA sequence: TGTGCCAGCAGCTATCGGGACAGACCGATTGAAAAACTGTTTTTT.

The chain has TRBV7-9 and TRBJ2-6; tentatively, D is TRBD1 (5 bases). Between the trimmed V and J ends, which lost 1 base and 7 bases, there was a span of 11 bases. The CDR3 consists of 15 residues. Germline assignment: CDR1 SEHNR and CDR2 FQNEAQ (reference sequence). The CDR3 DNA reads as TGTGCCAGCAGCTTAGATGGCAGGGCAGCCAACGTCCTGACTTTC. This codes for CASSLDGRAANVLTF.

The chain has TRBV9 and TRBJ2-1; no reliable D call. Trimming stripped 3 bases from V and 6 bases from J, with 4 bases between. CDR3 length: 11 amino acids. Germline loops: CDR1 SGDLS, CDR2 YYNGEE. The CDR3 is CASSALNEQFF. The CDR3 DNA follows: TGTGCCAGCAGCGCCCTCAATGAGCAGTTCTTC.

This clone was picked up a small number of times. The chain employs TRBV6-5 and TRBJ2-5; 11 bases agree with TRBD2. This CDR3 has 15 residues. Germline V gene lookup returns CDR1 MNHEY and CDR2 SVGAGI. With 4 bases clipped from V and 5 bases from J, the junction kept 6 bases outside the gene matches. CDR3 loop: CASSSGLAARETQYF. The DNA of the CDR3 is TGTGCCAGCAGTTCGGGACTAGCGGCGCGGGAGACCCAGTACTTC.

V usage is TRBV18 and J usage is TRBJ2-7, with 7 bases fitting TRBD1. Per the germline V gene, CDR1 is KGHSH and CDR2 is LQKENI. Trimming at V came to 3 bases and at J to 7 bases, leaving 6 bases not matched to a gene. The CDR3 is 13 amino acids. The CDR3 region is CASSPRRQGEQYF. CDR3 bases: TGTGCCAGCTCACCTCGTAGACAGGGTGAGCAGTACTTC.

V and J are TRBV4-1 and TRBJ2-3; 9 bases agree with TRBD2. The V gene end was trimmed by 1 base and the J gene end by 2 bases; junction bases not matched to a gene: 4. Germline assignment: CDR1 MGHRA and CDR2 YSYEKL. The CDR3 has 16 amino acids. The CDR3 loop is CASSQGLAEDTDTQYF. In DNA, the CDR3 is TGCGCCAGCAGCCAAGGACTAGCGGAAGACACAGATACGCAGTATTTT.

This rearrangement joins TRBV5-4 to TRBJ2-1; tentative D call: TRBD2 (5 bases). V was trimmed by 2 bases and J by 4 bases, leaving 13 bases between them. Germline V gene lookup returns CDR1 SGHNT and CDR2 YYREEE (reference sequence). This CDR3 has 15 residues. The CDR3 spells CASSLWSGRYNEQFF. The CDR3 bases are TGTGCCAGCAGCTTATGGAGCGGTCGATACAATGAGCAGTTCTTC.

V gene TRBV29-1 combines with J gene TRBJ2-1, with D hard to call. Germline V CDR1 and CDR2: SQVTM, ANQGSEA. The CDR3 has 10 amino acids. The V end lost 7 bases, the J end lost 6 bases, and 7 bases lay between the germline ends. DNA of the CDR3: TGCAGCGCGTACAGCAATGAGCAGTTCTTC. Its protein is CSAYSNEQFF.

The chain has TRBV21-1 and TRBJ2-7; TRBD1, the table's D call, was not compared with the DNA. TRBV21-1 is designated a pseudogene. The CDR3 spans 19 residues. The CDR3 DNA reads TGTGCCAGCAGCAAAGCCTCCGTTTTCGGGACAGGGGGGTTCCACGAGCAGTACTTC. This gives the protein CASSKASVFGTGGFHEQYF.

The chain is built from TRBV29-1 and TRBJ1-2; D is undetermined. CDR1 is SQVTM, CDR2 ANQGSEA, per germline. This CDR3 has 12 residues. Trimming cost V 6 bases and J 2 bases, with 10 bases left between them. The chain's CDR3 is CSVGDKNYGYTF. The CDR3 DNA sequence: TGCAGCGTCGGCGACAAGAACTATGGCTACACCTTC.

In DNA, the CDR3 is TGTGCCAGCAGTTTGGCGGGCTCAGATACGCAGTATTTT. Encoded protein: CASSLAGSDTQYF. The chain combines TRBV28 with TRBJ2-3; D perhaps matches TRBD2 (5 bases). CDR1 and CDR2 (germline): MDHEN, SYDVKM. CDR3 length: 13 amino acids. V lost 3 bases to trimming and J lost 4 bases, with 8 bases between them.

This sequence joins TRBV4-3 and TRBJ2-2; no clear D gene. Deletions cut 4 bases from V and 4 bases from J, with 10 bases between. CDR3 size: 14 residues. CDR1 and CDR2 (germline): LGHNA, YSLEER. CDR3 coding DNA: TGCGCCAGCAGCCCTCAGGCGAGCACCGGGGAGCTGTTTTTT. Amino acid sequence: CASSPQASTGELFF.

The chain is built from TRBV6-5 and TRBJ2-1; perhaps TRBD2 as D (6 bases). V was cut by 0 bases and J by 9 bases, with 18 bases left in between. The CDR3 consists of 16 residues. Germline-derived CDR1 and CDR2 are MNHEY and SVGAGI. CDR3 loop: CASSYSIPGVGSEQFF. The CDR3 nucleotides read TGTGCCAGCAGTTACTCGATTCCGGGAGTAGGTAGTGAGCAGTTCTTC.

This rearrangement joins TRBV27 to TRBJ2-1, with 9 bases fitting TRBD2. CDR3 size: 15 residues. With V trimmed by 3 bases and J by 9 bases, 9 bases remained unmatched. The germline CDR1 and CDR2 sequences are MNHEY and SMNVEV (reference sequence). The CDR3 DNA reads TGTGCCAGCAGTTTGCGCCTAGCGGGGACTCTTGAGCAGTTCTTC. Residues: CASSLRLAGTLEQFF.

The rearrangement links TRBV5-4 to TRBJ2-3; 8 nucleotides agree with TRBD2. This CDR3 comprises 17 residues. V lost 2 bases and J lost 2; bases outside the gene matches: 10. The V gene's germline CDR1 is SGHNT and CDR2 YYREEE (reference sequence). This CDR3 is CASSLGTRWEATDTQYF. CDR3 coding DNA: TGTGCCAGCAGCTTAGGGACTAGGTGGGAGGCCACAGATACGCAGTATTTT.

This chain joins TRBV10-1 and TRBJ2-2; TRBD2 matches at 9 bases. This CDR3 contains 15 residues. The J segment lost 7 bases and the V segment lost 2 bases, leaving 5 bases of the junction unmatched. Germline V lookup: CDR1 WNHNN, CDR2 SYGVQD (reference sequence). DNA of the CDR3: TGCGCCAGCAGTGAGGGCGGGAGGGCCGGCGGGGAGCTGTTTTTT. This encodes CASSEGGRAGGELFF.

The CDR3: CASSSGQDNQPQHF. CDR3 nucleotides: TGTGCCAGCAGCTCCGGACAGGACAATCAGCCCCAGCATTTT. This sequence joins TRBV5-5 and TRBJ1-5, with 7 bases matching TRBD1. J lost 3 bases, V lost 3 bases, and 3 bases had no gene match. Germline V CDR1 and CDR2: SGHKS, YYEKEE (reference sequence). CDR3 length: 14 residues.

Only one count was recorded for this clone. This chain links TRBV13 with TRBJ1-3; D perhaps matches TRBD1 (5 bases). The CDR3 runs 13 residues. V was cut by 3 bases and J by 4 bases, with 7 bases left in between. Germline V gene sequence: CDR1 PRHDT, CDR2 FYEKMQ (reference sequence). CDR3 coding DNA: TGTGCCAGCAGCTTTAACAGGGGAAACACCATATATTTT. Translation gives CASSFNRGNTIYF.

V is TRBV7-9 and J is TRBJ2-1; the D gene is possibly TRBD2 (5 bases). Trimming left V 0 bases short and J 8 bases short, with 11 bases between. Germline V gene lookup returns CDR1 SEHNR and CDR2 FQNEAQ (reference sequence). This CDR3 region has 14 residues. CDR3 residues: CASSLAEASHEQFF. The CDR3, as DNA: TGTGCCAGCAGCTTAGCGGAGGCTAGCCATGAGCAGTTCTTC.

The table lists this clone with a count of one. The chain couples TRBV19 to TRBJ2-7, with 8 nucleotides matching TRBD1. CDR3 length: 14 residues. Germline trimming cut 6 bases from V and 2 bases from J; bases unmatched to any gene: 6. Germline CDR1 reads LNHDA; CDR2 reads SQIVND (reference sequence). CDR3 amino acids: CASSPGTGTYEQYF. In DNA, the CDR3 is TGTGCCAGTAGCCCCGGGACAGGTACCTACGAGCAGTACTTC. Complete variable domain (other parts from reference TRBV19 and TRBJ2-7): DGGITQSPKYLFRKEGQNVTLSCEQNLNHDAMYWYRQDPGQGLRLIYYSQIVNDFQKGDIAEGYSVSREKKESFPLTVTSAQKNPTAFYLCASSPGTGTYEQYFGPGTRLTVT.